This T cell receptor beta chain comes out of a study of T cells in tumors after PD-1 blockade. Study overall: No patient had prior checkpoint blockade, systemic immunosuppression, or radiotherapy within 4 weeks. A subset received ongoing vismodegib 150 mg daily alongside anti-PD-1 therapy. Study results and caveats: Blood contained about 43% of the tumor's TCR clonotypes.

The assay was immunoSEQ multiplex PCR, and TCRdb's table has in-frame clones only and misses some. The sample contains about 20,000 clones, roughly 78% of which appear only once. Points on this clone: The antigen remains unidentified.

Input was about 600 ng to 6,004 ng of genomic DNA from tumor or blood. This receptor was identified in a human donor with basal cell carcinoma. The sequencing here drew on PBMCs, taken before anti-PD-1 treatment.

The CDR3 DNA reads as TGCAGCGTCGGGACAGGGGGAAAGAATGAGCAGTTCTTC. Translating gives CSVGTGGKNEQFF. This rearrangement joins TRBV29-1 to TRBJ2-1; 11 bases align to TRBD1. The germline V gene encodes CDR1 SQVTM and CDR2 ANQGSEA. The V segment lost 6 bases and the J segment 7 bases; nucleotides outside the gene matches: 5. CDR3 length: 13 amino acids.